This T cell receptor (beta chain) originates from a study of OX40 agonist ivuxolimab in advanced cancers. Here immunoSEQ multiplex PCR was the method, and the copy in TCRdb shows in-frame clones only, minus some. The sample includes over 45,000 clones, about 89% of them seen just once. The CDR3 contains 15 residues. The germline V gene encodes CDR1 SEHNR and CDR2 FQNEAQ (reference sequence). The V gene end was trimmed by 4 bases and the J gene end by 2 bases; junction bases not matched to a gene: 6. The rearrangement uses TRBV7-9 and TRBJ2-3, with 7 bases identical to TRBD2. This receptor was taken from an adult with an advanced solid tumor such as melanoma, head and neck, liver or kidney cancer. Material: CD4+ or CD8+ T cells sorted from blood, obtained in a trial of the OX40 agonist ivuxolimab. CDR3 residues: CASSSLAEITDTQYF. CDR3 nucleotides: TGTGCCAGCAGCTCGCTAGCGGAGATCACAGATACGCAGTATTTT.